The count of the clone carrying this T cell receptor (beta chain) is one. Its target is unknown. This entry comes from a study of T cells in localized non-small cell lung cancer. Study outcomes and limitations: Because only a single region of the tumor was sequenced, heterogeneity remains possible. In adjacent lung, a median about 52 of the top 100 tumor clones were found.

Libraries were prepared by immunoSEQ multiplex PCR; TCRdb keeps only in-frame clonotypes and omits some of them. The profile covers over 40,000 clones, with around four fifths appearing a single time and about 18% taken by the ten largest. The source of this sequence is a man aged 35-69 years with stage III lung adenocarcinoma. The sequenced sample was peripheral blood mononuclear cells, obtained before any cancer treatment.

The CDR3 DNA reads as TGTGCCAGCAGCTCGGGACAGGGAACCACCGGGGAGCTGTTTTTT. It specifies CASSSGQGTTGELFF. The chain carries TRBV7-9 and TRBJ2-2, with 9 bases identical to TRBD1. From germline, CDR1 is SEHNR and CDR2 FQNEAQ (reference sequence). This CDR3 contains 15 residues. With 4 bases clipped from V and 4 bases from J, the junction kept 4 bases outside the gene matches.